This TCR beta chain is from a study of blood T cell repertoires in COVID-19. The CDR3 has 15 residues. V was trimmed by 3 bases and J by 5 bases, leaving 14 bases between them. Germline CDR1 is LNHDA and CDR2 is SQIVND (reference sequence). Authors' analysis steps: Estimation of nucleated cell counts relied on the amplification of reference gene primers. Sequencing used immunoSEQ multiplex PCR; TCRdb keeps in-frame clones, though not all of them. The D gene and trimming were derived from the DNA, and the V and J assignments and clone size from that table. Seen here are some 120,000 clones, roughly 81% observed once, and the top ten hold around 13%.

The clonotype was recovered from a human donor in a cohort sampled during active COVID-19. The chain combines TRBV19 with TRBJ1-5; D call uncertain. Sample: peripheral blood. The CDR3 protein is CASSIPASGYQPQHF. DNA of the CDR3: TGTGCCAGTAGTATTCCGGCGTCCGGGTATCAGCCCCAGCATTTT.